These 27 T cell receptor beta chains were all obtained from the same sample, sequenced in a study of glioma-infiltrating T cells after dendritic cell vaccination. As to time point: after dendritic cell vaccination, including at tumor progression/relapse. Produced via immunoSEQ multiplex PCR; TCRdb's table is partial and in-frame only. The sample lists about 65,000 clones; approximately 89% were seen once. This sample comprised blood, obtained after dendritic cell vaccination. These receptors were collected from a human donor with glioblastoma.

The chain has TRBV19 and TRBJ2-7; perhaps TRBD1 as D (6 bases). CDR1 is LNHDA and CDR2 is SQIVND in the germline V gene (reference sequence). The length of the CDR3 is 14 residues. Trimming shortened V by 6 bases and J by 0 bases, and 12 bases separated the two germline ends. For the CDR3, the DNA is TGTGCCAGTAGCCGGACAGTCAGCTCCTACGAGCAGTACTTC. It translates to CASSRTVSSYEQYF.

The J gene is TRBJ2-3, the V gene TRBV27, with 14 bases identical to TRBD2. V trimming: 6 bases; J trimming: 6 bases; junction bases outside the gene matches: 8. CDR1 is MNHEY, CDR2 SMNVEV, per germline (reference sequence). CDR3 length equals 16 residues. This CDR3 is CASRDPGLAGEDTQYF. The CDR3 DNA reads as TGTGCCAGCAGGGACCCGGGACTAGCGGGAGAGGATACGCAGTATTTT.

The V and J genes are TRBV7-2 and TRBJ2-1; TRBD1 matches at 9 bases. Trimming at V came to 1 base and at J to 0 bases, leaving 7 bases not matched to a gene. The CDR3 runs to 18 residues. Germline CDR1 reads SGHTA; CDR2 reads FQGNSA. In DNA form, the CDR3 reads TGTGCCAGCAGCTTAGTTGTCGGGACAGGGATCTCCTACAATGAGCAGTTCTTC. Its translation is CASSLVVGTGISYNEQFF.

This chain links TRBV25-1 with TRBJ1-2, with D possibly matching TRBD1 (6 bases). The V gene lost 4 bases and the J gene lost 7 bases, with 16 bases spanning the gap. Germline V gene lookup returns CDR1 MGHDK and CDR2 SYGVNS. This CDR3 contains 14 residues. The CDR3 spells CASSVSGTLGGYTF. The CDR3 DNA sequence: TGTGCCAGCAGTGTATCCGGGACACTTGGTGGCTACACCTTC.

The CDR3 nucleotides are TGTGCCAGCAGCTTATTAGGGAAACAAGGGGACTATGGCTACACCTTC. It is translated as CASSLLGKQGDYGYTF. The chain recombines TRBV7-2 with TRBJ1-2; D may be TRBD1 (5 bases). V was shortened by 2 bases and J by 3 bases, with 16 bases between the two germline ends. The CDR3 loop spans 16 amino acids. Germline lookup yields CDR1 SGHTA and CDR2 FQGNSA.

The chain has TRBV11-3 and TRBJ1-2; D is ambiguous. The CDR3 sequence is 17 residues long. Germline-derived CDR1 and CDR2 are SGHNT and YENEEA. With 1 base removed from V and 6 bases from J, the gap between germline ends came to 21 bases. Here the CDR3 DNA reads TGTGCCAGCAGCTTAGCCCCCCTTGGACGCCAGCGGGATGGCTACACCTTC. It encodes CASSLAPLGRQRDGYTF.

The chain couples TRBV11-3 to TRBJ1-1; 7 bases line up with TRBD1. This CDR3 comprises 13 residues. Germline CDR1 SGHNT, CDR2 YENEEA. The V and J ends lost 5 bases and 7 bases, in that order; junction bases with no gene match: 7. DNA for the CDR3: TGTGCCAGCAGCCGGCGAGGGGACAGTGAAGCTTTCTTT. Translating gives CASSRRGDSEAFF.

The rearrangement uses TRBV18 and TRBJ1-4, with a possible D match to TRBD1 (5 bases). The ends were cut back, 2 bases at V and 1 base at J, with 11 bases in the middle. Germline V CDR1 and CDR2: KGHSH, LQKENI. The CDR3 has 16 amino acids. The chain's CDR3 is CASSPRQGITNEKLFF. The CDR3 DNA is TGTGCCAGCTCACCAAGGCAGGGAATAACTAATGAAAAACTGTTTTTT.

V usage is TRBV27 and J usage is TRBJ1-4, with 7 nucleotides matching TRBD1. Trimming cost V 1 base and J 0 bases; bases outside gene matches: 5. Germline CDR1 reads MNHEY; CDR2 reads SMNVEV (reference sequence). The CDR3 has 17 amino acids. CDR3 sequence reads: CASSLWGTAPTNEKLFF. CDR3 DNA sequence: TGTGCCAGCAGTTTATGGGGGACAGCTCCAACTAATGAAAAACTGTTTTTT.

The chain combines TRBV4-3 with TRBJ1-4; D perhaps matches TRBD1 (5 bases). The CDR3 contains 15 residues. The V and J ends lost 0 bases and 8 bases respectively, with 13 bases between them. In germline, CDR1 is LGHNA, CDR2 YSLEER. CDR3 in DNA: TGCGCCAGCAGCCAAGATAGGGGAACTGGGGAAAAACTGTTTTTT. This translates into CASSQDRGTGEKLFF.

The chain combines TRBV4-2 with TRBJ1-5; D unclear. Per germline, CDR1 LGHNA and CDR2 YNFKEQ. This CDR3 is built from 15 residues. Trimming removed 1 base from V and 5 bases from J, with 12 bases in between. This CDR3 is CASSQAHDIDQPQHF. CDR3 coding DNA: TGTGCCAGCAGCCAAGCCCATGACATCGATCAGCCCCAGCATTTT.

This chain connects TRBV7-9 to TRBJ2-1; 13 bases fit TRBD2. CDR3 size: 19 residues. The J segment lost 7 bases and the V segment lost 3 bases, leaving 15 bases of the junction unmatched. The V gene's germline CDR1 is SEHNR and CDR2 FQNEAQ (reference sequence). The CDR3, as DNA: TGTGCCAGCAGCTTGTCGATCGGAGGGGGACTAGCGGGAATTAATGAGCAGTTCTTC. This codes for CASSLSIGGGLAGINEQFF.

The V and J genes are TRBV19 and TRBJ2-7; 7 nucleotides agree with TRBD2. The CDR3 is made up of 16 amino acids. Trimming removed 5 bases from V and 5 bases from J; junction bases left unmatched: 15. Germline V lookup: CDR1 LNHDA, CDR2 SQIVND (reference sequence). The CDR3 nucleotides read TGTGCCAGTAGTCCGGGCCGGGACTACCGACGACACGAGCAGTACTTC. As protein: CASSPGRDYRRHEQYF.

This clone was detected a few times. The V call is TRBV2, the J call TRBJ1-6; TRBD1 is a possible D gene (5 bases). The V gene's germline CDR1 is SNHLY and CDR2 FYNNEI. V was trimmed by 1 base and J by 5 bases, leaving 12 bases between them. The CDR3 runs to 16 residues. The CDR3, as DNA: TGTGCCAGCAGTGAAGTGAGGACAATGAATAATTCACCCCTCCACTTT. Its translation: CASSEVRTMNNSPLHF.

V is TRBV5-4 and J is TRBJ1-1, with a weak D call TRBD1 (5 bases). The CDR3 totals 15 residues. The germline V and J ends were trimmed by 4 bases and 1 base, with 14 bases remaining between them. The germline V gene has CDR1 SGHNT and CDR2 YYREEE (reference sequence). The CDR3 here is CASSRDSSTNTEAFF. CDR3 nucleotide sequence: TGTGCCAGCAGCAGAGACAGTTCCACGAACACTGAAGCTTTCTTT.

This chain links TRBV11-3 with TRBJ2-7; TRBD2 agrees at 7 bases. The CDR3 has 16 amino acids. In germline, CDR1 is SGHNT, CDR2 YENEEA. Losses at the gene ends were 0 bases for V and 5 bases for J; bases not matched to a gene: 10. CDR3 coding DNA: TGTGCCAGCAGCTTAGATGGGTGGGAGGGCACCCACGAGCAGTACTTC. Protein product: CASSLDGWEGTHEQYF.

This clone was detected only once. V usage is TRBV7-2 and J usage is TRBJ1-4, with D perhaps TRBD1 (6 bases). This CDR3 comprises 15 residues. CDR1 SGHTA and CDR2 FQGNSA come from the germline V gene. V was pared by 6 bases and J by 4 bases, with 15 bases between. The CDR3 sequence: CASRRSQGFNEKLFF. CDR3 coding DNA: TGTGCCAGCAGACGATCACAGGGATTTAATGAAAAACTGTTTTTT.

This chain connects TRBV19 to TRBJ2-5; maybe TRBD2 (6 bases). The germline V gene encodes CDR1 LNHDA and CDR2 SQIVND (reference sequence). This CDR3 region has 15 residues. The germline V and J ends were trimmed by 1 base and 1 base, with 10 bases remaining between them. Written as DNA, the CDR3 is TGTGCCAGTAGTATAGTCGGAGGGTTCCAAGAGACCCAGTACTTC. Translating gives CASSIVGGFQETQYF.

J is TRBJ1-2 and V is TRBV6-1; the D gene is possibly TRBD1 (5 bases). The germline V gene encodes CDR1 MNHNS and CDR2 SASEGT. This CDR3 is built from 16 residues. Trimming cost V 3 bases and J 2 bases, with 16 bases left between them. The CDR3 loop is CASSEAGRHPNYGYTF. The CDR3, as DNA: TGTGCCAGCAGTGAGGCAGGGCGTCACCCCAACTATGGCTACACCTTC.

The gene calls are TRBV7-9 and TRBJ1-2, with D tentatively TRBD1 (5 bases). Trimming pared 4 bases from V and 4 bases from J, leaving 13 bases between. Germline loops: CDR1 SEHNR, CDR2 FQNEAQ (reference sequence). This CDR3 has 14 residues. CDR3 in DNA: TGTGCCAGCAGCTCCGCGGGGGTAACCTATGGCTACACCTTC. This codes for CASSSAGVTYGYTF.

The rearrangement links TRBV4-2 to TRBJ1-1, with D possibly being TRBD1 (5 bases). Germline CDR1 and CDR2: LGHNA and YNFKEQ. The CDR3 spans 15 residues. V was trimmed by 0 bases and J by 3 bases, leaving 11 bases between them. CDR3 sequence reads: CASSQDAGVDTEAFF. Here the CDR3 DNA reads TGTGCCAGCAGCCAAGATGCGGGGGTAGACACTGAAGCTTTCTTT.

V and J are TRBV5-4 and TRBJ2-2; TRBD1 aligns across 8 bases. CDR1 and CDR2 from the germline V gene are SGHNT and YYREEE (reference sequence). CDR3 length: 13 amino acids. J lost 9 bases, V lost 4 bases, and 5 bases had no gene match. The chain's CDR3 is CASSRTGFRELFF. The CDR3 region has the DNA TGTGCCAGCAGCCGGACAGGGTTCCGGGAGCTGTTTTTT.

This rearrangement joins TRBV11-3 to TRBJ2-7; a possible D gene is TRBD2 (6 bases). Trimming shortened V by 1 base and J by 5 bases, and 18 bases separated the two germline ends. There are 16 residues in the CDR3. Germline CDR1 and CDR2: SGHNT and YENEEA. DNA for the CDR3: TGTGCCAGCAGCTTAGTTTTTTCGGGAGACCCTGACGAGCAGTACTTC. Its translation: CASSLVFSGDPDEQYF.

The chain couples TRBV7-6 to TRBJ2-3, with 11 bases aligning to TRBD1. CDR1 is SGHVS, CDR2 FNYEAQ, per germline. The CDR3 extends over 15 amino acids. Germline trimming cut 5 bases from V and 4 bases from J; bases unmatched to any gene: 5. The CDR3 spells CASSRTGGAADTQYF. CDR3 sequence (DNA): TGTGCCAGCAGCCGGACAGGGGGCGCAGCAGATACGCAGTATTTT.

The chain combines TRBV7-2 with TRBJ1-1, with D perhaps matching TRBD1 (5 bases). This CDR3 contains 14 residues. Trimming left V 5 bases short and J 0 bases short, with 10 bases between. The V gene's germline CDR1 is SGHTA and CDR2 FQGNSA. In nucleotides, the CDR3 is TGTGCCAGCAGCCCCCGACAGCTGAACACTGAAGCTTTCTTT. It yields the protein CASSPRQLNTEAFF.

The chain employs TRBV7-3 and TRBJ2-7; 8 nucleotides align to TRBD2. The CDR3 has 14 amino acids. V dropped 2 bases and J dropped 4; count of bases not matched to a gene: 4. Germline V gene data show CDR1 as SGHTA and CDR2 as FQGTGA. The CDR3: CASSLAGGEYEQYF. DNA for the CDR3: TGTGCCAGCAGCTTAGCGGGAGGAGAATACGAGCAGTACTTC.

The chain uses TRBV19 and TRBJ1-1, with D tentatively TRBD1 (5 bases). Deletions cut 4 bases from V and 1 base from J, with 19 bases between. Germline-derived CDR1 and CDR2 are LNHDA and SQIVND (reference sequence). The CDR3 has 17 residues. This CDR3 is CASSTPKGLWANTEAFF. The CDR3 DNA reads TGTGCCAGTAGTACGCCAAAGGGGCTATGGGCGAACACTGAAGCTTTCTTT.